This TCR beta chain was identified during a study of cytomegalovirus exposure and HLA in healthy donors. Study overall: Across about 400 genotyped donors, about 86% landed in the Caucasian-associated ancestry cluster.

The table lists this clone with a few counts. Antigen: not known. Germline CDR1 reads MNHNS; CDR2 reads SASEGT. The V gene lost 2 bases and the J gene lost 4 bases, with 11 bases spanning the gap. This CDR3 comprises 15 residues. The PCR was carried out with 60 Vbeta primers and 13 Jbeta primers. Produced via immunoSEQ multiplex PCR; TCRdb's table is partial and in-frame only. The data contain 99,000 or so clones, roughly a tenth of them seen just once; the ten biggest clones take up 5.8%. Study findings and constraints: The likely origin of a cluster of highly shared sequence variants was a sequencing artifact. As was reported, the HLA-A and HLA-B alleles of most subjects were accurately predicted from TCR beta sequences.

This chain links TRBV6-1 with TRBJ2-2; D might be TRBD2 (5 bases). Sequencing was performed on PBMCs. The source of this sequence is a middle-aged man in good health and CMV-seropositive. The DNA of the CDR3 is TGTGCCAGCAGTGAACTGGACTCGAGCACCGGGGAGCTGTTTTTT. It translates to CASSELDSSTGELFF.